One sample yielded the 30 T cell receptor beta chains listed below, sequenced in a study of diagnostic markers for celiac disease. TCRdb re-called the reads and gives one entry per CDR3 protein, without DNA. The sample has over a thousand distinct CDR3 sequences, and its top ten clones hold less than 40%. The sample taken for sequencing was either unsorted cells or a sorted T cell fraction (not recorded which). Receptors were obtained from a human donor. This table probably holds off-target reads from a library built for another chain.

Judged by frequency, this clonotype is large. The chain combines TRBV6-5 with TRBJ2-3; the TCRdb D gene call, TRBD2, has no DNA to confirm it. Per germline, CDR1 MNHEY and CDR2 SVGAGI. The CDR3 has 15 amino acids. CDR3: CASSYIWESPDTQYF.

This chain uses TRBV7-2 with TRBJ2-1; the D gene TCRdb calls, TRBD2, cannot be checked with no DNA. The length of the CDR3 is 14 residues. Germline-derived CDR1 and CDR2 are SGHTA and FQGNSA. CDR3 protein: CASSLVGGDNEQFF.

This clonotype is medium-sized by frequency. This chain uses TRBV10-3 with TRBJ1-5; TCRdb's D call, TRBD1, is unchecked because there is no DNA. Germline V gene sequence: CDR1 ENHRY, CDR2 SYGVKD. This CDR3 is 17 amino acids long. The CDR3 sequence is CAISGFPEGYSNQPQHF.

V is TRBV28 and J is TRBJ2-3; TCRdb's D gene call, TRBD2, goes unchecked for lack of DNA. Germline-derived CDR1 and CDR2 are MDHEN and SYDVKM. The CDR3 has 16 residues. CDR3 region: CASSLWGSGRVDTQYF.

The CDR3 loop reads CASRKMLDGNTIYF. The rearrangement uses TRBV28 and TRBJ1-3. The CDR3 runs to 14 residues. Germline CDR1 is MDHEN and CDR2 is SYDVKM.

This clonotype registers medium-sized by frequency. The CDR3 spells CASSSNRGPYNEQFF. J is TRBJ2-1 and V is TRBV7-3; TCRdb's D call, TRBD1, is unchecked because there is no DNA. There are 15 residues in the CDR3. Germline CDR1 is SGHTA and CDR2 is FQGTGA.

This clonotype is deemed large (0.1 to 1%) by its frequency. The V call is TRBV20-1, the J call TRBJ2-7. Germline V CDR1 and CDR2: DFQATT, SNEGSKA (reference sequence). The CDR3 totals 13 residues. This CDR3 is CSQFQAASYEQYF.

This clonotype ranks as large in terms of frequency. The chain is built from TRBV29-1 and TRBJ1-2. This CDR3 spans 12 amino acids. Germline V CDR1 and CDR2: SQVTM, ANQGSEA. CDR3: CSVENRNYGYTF.

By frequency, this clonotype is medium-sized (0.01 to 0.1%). The CDR3: CSAKDRVGADTQYF. The rearrangement uses TRBV20-1 and TRBJ2-3; TCRdb's D call of TRBD1 is untestable without DNA. Per germline, CDR1 DFQATT and CDR2 SNEGSKA (reference sequence). The CDR3 runs 14 residues.

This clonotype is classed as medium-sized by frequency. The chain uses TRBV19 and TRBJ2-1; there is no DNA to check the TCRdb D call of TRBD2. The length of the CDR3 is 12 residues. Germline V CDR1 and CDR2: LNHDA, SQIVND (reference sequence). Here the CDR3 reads CASSIGESEQFF. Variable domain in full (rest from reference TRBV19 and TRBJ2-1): DGGITQSPKYLFRKEGQNVTLSCEQNLNHDAMYWYRQDPGQGLRLIYYSQIVNDFQKGDIAEGYSVSREKKESFPLTVTSAQKNPTAFYLCASSIGESEQFFGPGTRLTVL.

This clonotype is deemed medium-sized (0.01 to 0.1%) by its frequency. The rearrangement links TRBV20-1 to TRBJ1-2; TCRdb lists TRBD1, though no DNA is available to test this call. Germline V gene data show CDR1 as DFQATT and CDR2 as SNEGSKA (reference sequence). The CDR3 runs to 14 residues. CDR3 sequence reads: CSARVSQGPEGYTF.

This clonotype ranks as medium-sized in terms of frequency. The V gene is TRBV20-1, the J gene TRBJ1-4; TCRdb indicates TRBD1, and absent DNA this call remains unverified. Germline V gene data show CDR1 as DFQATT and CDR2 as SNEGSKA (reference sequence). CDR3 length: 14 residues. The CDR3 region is CSAQQRTGDEKLFF.

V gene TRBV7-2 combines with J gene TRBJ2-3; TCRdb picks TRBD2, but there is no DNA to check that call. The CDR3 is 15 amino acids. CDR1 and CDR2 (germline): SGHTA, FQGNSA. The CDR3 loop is CASAFSGRAEDTQYF.

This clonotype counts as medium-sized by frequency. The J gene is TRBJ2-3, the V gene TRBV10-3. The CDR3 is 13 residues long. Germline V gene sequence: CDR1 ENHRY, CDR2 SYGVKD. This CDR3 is CAISESSPDTQYF.

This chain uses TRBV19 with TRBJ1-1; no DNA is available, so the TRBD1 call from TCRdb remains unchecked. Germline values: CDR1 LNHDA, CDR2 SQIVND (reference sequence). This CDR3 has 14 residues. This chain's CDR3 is CASSSRQGVPEAFF.

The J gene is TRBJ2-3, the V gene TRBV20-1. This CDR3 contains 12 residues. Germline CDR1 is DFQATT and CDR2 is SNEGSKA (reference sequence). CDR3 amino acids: CSARTSTDTQYF.

This chain's CDR3 is CASSLNRTPGVLTF. The chain recombines TRBV12-3 or TRBV12-4 with TRBJ2-6. CDR3 size: 14 residues.

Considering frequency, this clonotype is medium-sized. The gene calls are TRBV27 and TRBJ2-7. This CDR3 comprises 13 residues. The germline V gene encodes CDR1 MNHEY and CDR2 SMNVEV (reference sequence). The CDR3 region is CASSLYLGDEQYF.

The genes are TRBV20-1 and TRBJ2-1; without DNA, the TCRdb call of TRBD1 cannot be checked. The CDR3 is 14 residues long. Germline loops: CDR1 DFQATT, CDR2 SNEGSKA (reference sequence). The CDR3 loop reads CSTDRGSSYNEQFF.

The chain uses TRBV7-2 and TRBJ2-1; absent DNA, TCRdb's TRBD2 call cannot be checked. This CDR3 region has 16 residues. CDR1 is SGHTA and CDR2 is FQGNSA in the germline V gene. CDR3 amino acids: CASSLGAGSRVHEQFF.

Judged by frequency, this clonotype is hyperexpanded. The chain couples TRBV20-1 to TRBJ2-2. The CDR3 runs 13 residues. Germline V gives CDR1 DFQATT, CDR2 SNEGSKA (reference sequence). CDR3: CSARDDWTGELFF.

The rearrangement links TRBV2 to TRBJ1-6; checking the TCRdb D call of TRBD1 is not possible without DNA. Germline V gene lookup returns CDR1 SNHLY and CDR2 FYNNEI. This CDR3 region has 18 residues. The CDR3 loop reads CASRAGQGYDSYNSPLHF.

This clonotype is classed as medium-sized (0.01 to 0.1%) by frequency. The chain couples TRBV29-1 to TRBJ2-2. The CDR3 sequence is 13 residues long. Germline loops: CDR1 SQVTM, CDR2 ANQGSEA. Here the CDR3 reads CSVLTHNTGELFF.

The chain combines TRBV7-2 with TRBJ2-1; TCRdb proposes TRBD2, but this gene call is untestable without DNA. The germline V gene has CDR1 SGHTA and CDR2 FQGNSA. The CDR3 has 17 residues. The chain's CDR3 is CASSLLAGGSPSNEQFF. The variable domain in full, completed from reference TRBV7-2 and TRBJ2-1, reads GAGVSQSPSNKVTEKGKDVELRCDPISGHTALYWYRQSLGQGLEFLIYFQGNSAPDKSGLPSDRFSAERTGGSVSTLTIQRTQQEDSAVYLCASSLLAGGSPSNEQFFGPGTRLTVL.

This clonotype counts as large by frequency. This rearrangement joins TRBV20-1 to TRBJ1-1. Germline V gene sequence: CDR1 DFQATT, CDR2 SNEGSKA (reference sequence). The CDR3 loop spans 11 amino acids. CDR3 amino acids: CSAQDPPEAFF.

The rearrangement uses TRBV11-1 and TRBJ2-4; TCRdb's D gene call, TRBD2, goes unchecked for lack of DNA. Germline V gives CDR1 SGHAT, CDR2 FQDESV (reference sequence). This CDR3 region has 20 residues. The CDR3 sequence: CASSFYICSVGGAAKNIQYF.

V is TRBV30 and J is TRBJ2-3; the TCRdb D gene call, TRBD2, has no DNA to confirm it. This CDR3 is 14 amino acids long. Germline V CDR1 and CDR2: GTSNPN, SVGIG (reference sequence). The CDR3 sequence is CAWGTSGNTDTQYF.

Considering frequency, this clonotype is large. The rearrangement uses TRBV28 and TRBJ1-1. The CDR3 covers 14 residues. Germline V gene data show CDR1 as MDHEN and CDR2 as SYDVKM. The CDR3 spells CASSFSWAISEAFF.

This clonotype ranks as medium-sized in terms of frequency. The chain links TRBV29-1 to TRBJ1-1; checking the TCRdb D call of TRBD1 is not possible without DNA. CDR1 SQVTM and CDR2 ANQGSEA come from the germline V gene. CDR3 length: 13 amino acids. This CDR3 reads CSVVRPLNTEAFF. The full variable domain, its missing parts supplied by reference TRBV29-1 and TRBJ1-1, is SAVISQKPSRDICQRGTSLTIQCQVDSQVTMMFWYRQQPGQSLTLIATANQGSEATYESGFVIDKFPISRPNLTFSTLTVSNMSPEDSSIYLCSVVRPLNTEAFFGQGTRLTVV.

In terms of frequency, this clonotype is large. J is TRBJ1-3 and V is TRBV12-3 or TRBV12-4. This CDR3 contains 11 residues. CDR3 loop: CASSSQNTIYF.